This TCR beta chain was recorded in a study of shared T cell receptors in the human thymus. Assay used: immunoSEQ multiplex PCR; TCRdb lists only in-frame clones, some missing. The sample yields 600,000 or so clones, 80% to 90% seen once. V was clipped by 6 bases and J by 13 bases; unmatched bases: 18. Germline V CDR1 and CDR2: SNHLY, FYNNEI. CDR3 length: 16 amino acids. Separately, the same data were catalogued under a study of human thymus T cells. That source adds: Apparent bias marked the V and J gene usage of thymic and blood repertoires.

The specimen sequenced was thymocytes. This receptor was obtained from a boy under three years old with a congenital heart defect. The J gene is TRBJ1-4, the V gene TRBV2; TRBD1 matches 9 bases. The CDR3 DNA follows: TGTGCCAGCAGGGATAAGGGGACAGGGCCGAATTGCGGACTGTTTTTT. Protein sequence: CASRDKGTGPNCGLFF.